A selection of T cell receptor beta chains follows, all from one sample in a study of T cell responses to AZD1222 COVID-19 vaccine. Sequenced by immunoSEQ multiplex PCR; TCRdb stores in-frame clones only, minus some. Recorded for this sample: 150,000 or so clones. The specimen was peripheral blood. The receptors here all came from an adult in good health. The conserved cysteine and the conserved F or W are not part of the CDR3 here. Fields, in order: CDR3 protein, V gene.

cdr3_aa: ASSLGTVLSGANVLT; v_call: TRBV5-1
cdr3_aa: ASSVGGEQF; v_call: TRBV9
cdr3_aa: ASSYALGSGDTDTQY; v_call: TRBV6-2/TRBV6-3
cdr3_aa: ASSLSGGSDSPLH; v_call: TRBV7-3
cdr3_aa: ATSRDRAAGELF; v_call: TRBV15
cdr3_aa: ASSLDGNGNQPQH; v_call: TRBV7-9
cdr3_aa: ATGDSGGTDTQY; v_call: TRBV6-5
cdr3_aa: ASSYSMGGSSNQPQH; v_call: TRBV6-2/TRBV6-3
cdr3_aa: ASSLRDGLYGYT; v_call: TRBV7-3
cdr3_aa: ASSEAALIVEKLF; v_call: TRBV2
cdr3_aa: ASSPGVYYGYT; v_call: TRBV5-6
cdr3_aa: ASSFGGRNTEAF; v_call: TRBV28
cdr3_aa: ASSRQLSTEAF; v_call: TRBV14
cdr3_aa: ASGQGRTGNTIY; v_call: TRBV19
cdr3_aa: ASSIAGIQPQH; v_call: TRBV19
cdr3_aa: ASSQGETGKAF; v_call: TRBV3-1/TRBV3-2
cdr3_aa: ASSRWTGPNEKLF; v_call: TRBV19
cdr3_aa: ASSPHRTGWAQY; v_call: TRBV11-2
cdr3_aa: AWSPPGHLYQPQH; v_call: TRBV30
cdr3_aa: ASSPNGQVGNTEAF; v_call: TRBV18
cdr3_aa: ASVQGPVNTEAF; v_call: TRBV28
cdr3_aa: ASSVGGFYGNTIY; v_call: TRBV9
cdr3_aa: ASSEALRGPDTEAF; v_call: TRBV19
cdr3_aa: ATSDSAGREFNEQF; v_call: TRBV24-1
cdr3_aa: ASSLFRGGNLRDSGNEQF; v_call: TRBV11-3
cdr3_aa: ASSPGQGARGYT; v_call: TRBV19
cdr3_aa: ATRDRTGELF; v_call: TRBV21-1
cdr3_aa: ASSYTGTGVTEAF; v_call: TRBV18
cdr3_aa: ASSEARRVGVDGYT; v_call: TRBV2
cdr3_aa: SITKKGNTEAF; v_call: TRBV29-1
cdr3_aa: ASSYWTDQETQY; v_call: TRBV3-1/TRBV3-2
cdr3_aa: ASSLMRGGNEQF; v_call: TRBV7-3
cdr3_aa: ASSPIQEAYGYT; v_call: TRBV3-1/TRBV3-2
cdr3_aa: ASSLVPSGGSANSPLH; v_call: TRBV7-2
cdr3_aa: ASSRDRGGNQPQH; v_call: TRBV19
cdr3_aa: ASSTSGAETYYGYT; v_call: TRBV27
cdr3_aa: ASSLDRVGEKLF; v_call: TRBV7-2
cdr3_aa: ASRPGGRPEKLF; v_call: TRBV6-5
cdr3_aa: ASSFTGDGRVDTEAF; v_call: TRBV5-1
cdr3_aa: ASSLRQGASSTEAF; v_call: TRBV7-9
cdr3_aa: ASNNQGDRNTIY; v_call: TRBV7-8
cdr3_aa: ASSSRGQYNEQF; v_call: TRBV6-2/TRBV6-3